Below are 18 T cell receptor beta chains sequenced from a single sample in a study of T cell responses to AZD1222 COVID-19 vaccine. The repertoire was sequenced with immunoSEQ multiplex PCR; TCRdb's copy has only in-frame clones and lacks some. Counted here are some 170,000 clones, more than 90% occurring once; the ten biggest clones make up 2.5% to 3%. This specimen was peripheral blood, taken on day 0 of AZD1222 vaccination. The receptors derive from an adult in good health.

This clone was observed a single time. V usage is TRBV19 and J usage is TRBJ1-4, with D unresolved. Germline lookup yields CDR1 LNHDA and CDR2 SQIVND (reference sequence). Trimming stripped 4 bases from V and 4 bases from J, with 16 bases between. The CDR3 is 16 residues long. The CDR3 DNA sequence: TGTGCCAGTAGTAATGGATTAGGACTGAGTAATGAAAAACTGTTTTTT. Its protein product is CASSNGLGLSNEKLFF.

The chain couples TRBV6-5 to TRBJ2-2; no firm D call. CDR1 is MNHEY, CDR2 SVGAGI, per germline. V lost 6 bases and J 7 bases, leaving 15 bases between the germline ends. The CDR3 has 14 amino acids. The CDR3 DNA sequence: TGTGCCAGCAGCCCACCGGGTGGGCTCGGGGAGCTGTTTTTT. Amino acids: CASSPPGGLGELFF.

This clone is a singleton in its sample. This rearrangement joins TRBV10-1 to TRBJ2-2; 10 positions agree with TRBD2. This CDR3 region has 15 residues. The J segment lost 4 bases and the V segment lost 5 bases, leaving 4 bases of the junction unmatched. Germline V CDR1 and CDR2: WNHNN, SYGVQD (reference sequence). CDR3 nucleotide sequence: TGCGCCAGCAGTAGCGGGAGGGCCGCCACCGGGGAGCTGTTTTTT. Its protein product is CASSSGRAATGELFF.

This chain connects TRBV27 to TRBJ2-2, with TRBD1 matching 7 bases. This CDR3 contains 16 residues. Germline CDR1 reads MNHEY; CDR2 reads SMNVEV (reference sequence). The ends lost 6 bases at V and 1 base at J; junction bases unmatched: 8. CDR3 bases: TGTGCCAGCAGAACAGGGGACCAACAGAACACCGGGGAGCTGTTTTTT. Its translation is CASRTGDQQNTGELFF.

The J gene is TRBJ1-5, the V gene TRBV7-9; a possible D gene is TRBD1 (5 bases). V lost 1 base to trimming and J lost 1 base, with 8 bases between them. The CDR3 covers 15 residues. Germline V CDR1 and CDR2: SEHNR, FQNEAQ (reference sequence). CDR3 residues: CASSLGGGSNQPQHF. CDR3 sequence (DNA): TGTGCCAGCAGCTTAGGGGGGGGGAGCAATCAGCCCCAGCATTTT. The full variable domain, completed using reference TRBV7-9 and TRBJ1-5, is DTGVSQNPRHKITKRGQNVTFRCDPISEHNRLYWYRQTLGQGPEFLTYFQNEAQLEKSRLLSDRFSAERPKGSFSTLEIQRTEQGDSAMYLCASSLGGGSNQPQHFGDGTRLSIL.

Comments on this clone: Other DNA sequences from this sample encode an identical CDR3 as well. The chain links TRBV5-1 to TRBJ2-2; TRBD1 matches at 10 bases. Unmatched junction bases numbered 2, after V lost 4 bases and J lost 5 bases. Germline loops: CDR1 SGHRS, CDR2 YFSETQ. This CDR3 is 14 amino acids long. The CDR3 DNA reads TGCGCCAGCAGCCTGGGACAGGGGACCGGGGAGCTGTTTTTT. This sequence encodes CASSLGQGTGELFF.

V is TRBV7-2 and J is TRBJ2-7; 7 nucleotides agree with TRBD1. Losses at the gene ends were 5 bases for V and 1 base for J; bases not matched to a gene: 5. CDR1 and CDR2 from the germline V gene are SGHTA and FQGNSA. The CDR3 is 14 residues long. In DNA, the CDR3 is TGTGCCAGCAGCCAAGGGACAGCTTCCTACGAGCAGTACTTC. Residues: CASSQGTASYEQYF.

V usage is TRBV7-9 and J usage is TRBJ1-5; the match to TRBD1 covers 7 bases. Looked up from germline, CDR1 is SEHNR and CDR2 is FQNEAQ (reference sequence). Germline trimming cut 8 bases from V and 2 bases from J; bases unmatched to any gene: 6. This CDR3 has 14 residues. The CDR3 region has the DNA TGTGCCAGCGGAAAGGGGGCCGGCAATCAGCCCCAGCATTTT. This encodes CASGKGAGNQPQHF.

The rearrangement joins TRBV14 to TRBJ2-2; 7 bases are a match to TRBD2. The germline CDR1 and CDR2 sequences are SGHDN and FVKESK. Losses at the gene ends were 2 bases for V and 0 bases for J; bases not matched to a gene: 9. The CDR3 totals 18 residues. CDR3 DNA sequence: TGTGCCAGCAGCCAATTGACTAGCAGGTGGTCGAACACCGGGGAGCTGTTTTTT. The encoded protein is CASSQLTSRWSNTGELFF.

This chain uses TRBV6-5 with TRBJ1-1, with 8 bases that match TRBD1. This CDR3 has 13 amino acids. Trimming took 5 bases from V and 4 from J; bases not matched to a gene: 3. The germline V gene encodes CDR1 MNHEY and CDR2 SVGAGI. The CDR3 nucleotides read TGTGCCAGCAGTCAGGACAGGGTCACTGAAGCTTTCTTT. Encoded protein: CASSQDRVTEAFF.

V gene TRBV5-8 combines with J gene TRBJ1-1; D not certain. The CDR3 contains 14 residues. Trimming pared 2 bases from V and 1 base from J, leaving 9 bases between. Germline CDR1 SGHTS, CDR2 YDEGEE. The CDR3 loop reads CASSLGSGNTEAFF. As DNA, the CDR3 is TGTGCCAGCAGCTTAGGGAGCGGGAACACTGAAGCTTTCTTT.

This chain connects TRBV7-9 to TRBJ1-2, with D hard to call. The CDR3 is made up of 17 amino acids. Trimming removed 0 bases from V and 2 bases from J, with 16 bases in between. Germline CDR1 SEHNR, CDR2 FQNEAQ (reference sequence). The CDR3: CASSLAIQTKLNYGYTF. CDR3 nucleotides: TGTGCCAGCAGCTTAGCAATTCAGACAAAACTGAACTATGGCTACACCTTC. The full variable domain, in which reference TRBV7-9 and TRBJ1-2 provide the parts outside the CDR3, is DTGVSQNPRHKITKRGQNVTFRCDPISEHNRLYWYRQTLGQGPEFLTYFQNEAQLEKSRLLSDRFSAERPKGSFSTLEIQRTEQGDSAMYLCASSLAIQTKLNYGYTFGSGTRLTVV.

CDR3 region: CASSYGYNEQFF. The CDR3 region has the DNA TGCGCCAGCAGCTACGGCTACAATGAGCAGTTCTTC. J is TRBJ2-1 and V is TRBV4-1; D is uncertain. CDR1 and CDR2 (germline): MGHRA, YSYEKL. This CDR3 comprises 12 residues. V was pared by 5 bases and J by 3 bases, with 5 bases between.

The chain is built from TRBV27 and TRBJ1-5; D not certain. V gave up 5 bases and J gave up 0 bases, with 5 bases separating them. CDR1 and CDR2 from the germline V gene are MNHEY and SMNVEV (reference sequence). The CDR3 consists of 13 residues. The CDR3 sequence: CASSPYSNQPQHF. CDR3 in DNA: TGTGCCAGCAGTCCATATAGCAATCAGCCCCAGCATTTT.

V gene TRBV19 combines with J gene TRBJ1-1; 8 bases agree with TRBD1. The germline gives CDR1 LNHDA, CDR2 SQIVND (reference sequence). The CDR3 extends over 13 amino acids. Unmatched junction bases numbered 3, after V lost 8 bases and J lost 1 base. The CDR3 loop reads CASGDRPNTEAFF. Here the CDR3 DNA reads TGTGCCAGTGGGGACAGGCCGAACACTGAAGCTTTCTTT.

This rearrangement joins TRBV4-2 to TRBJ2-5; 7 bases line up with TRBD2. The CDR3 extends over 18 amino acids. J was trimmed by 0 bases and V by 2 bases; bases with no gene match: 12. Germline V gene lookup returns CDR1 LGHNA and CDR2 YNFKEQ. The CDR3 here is CASSQPLGGSFNQETQYF. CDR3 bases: TGTGCCAGCAGCCAACCCCTAGGCGGGAGCTTTAACCAAGAGACCCAGTACTTC.

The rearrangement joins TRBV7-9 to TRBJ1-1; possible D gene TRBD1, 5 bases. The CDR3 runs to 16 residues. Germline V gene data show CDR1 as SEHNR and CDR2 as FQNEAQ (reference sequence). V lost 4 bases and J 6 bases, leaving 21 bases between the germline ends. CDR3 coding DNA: TGTGCCAGCAGCTCGGGACCTCAACGGGGTATTTCTGAAGCTTTCTTT. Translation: CASSSGPQRGISEAFF.

CDR3 DNA: TGTGCCATCAGTTTCCTAGCGGGAGGGGACAATGAGCAGTTCTTC. Translated: CAISFLAGGDNEQFF. The rearrangement joins TRBV10-3 to TRBJ2-1, with 12 bases identical to TRBD2. The CDR3 is 15 amino acids. V lost 5 bases, J lost 5 bases, and 4 bases stayed unmatched. Germline V CDR1 and CDR2: ENHRY, SYGVKD.